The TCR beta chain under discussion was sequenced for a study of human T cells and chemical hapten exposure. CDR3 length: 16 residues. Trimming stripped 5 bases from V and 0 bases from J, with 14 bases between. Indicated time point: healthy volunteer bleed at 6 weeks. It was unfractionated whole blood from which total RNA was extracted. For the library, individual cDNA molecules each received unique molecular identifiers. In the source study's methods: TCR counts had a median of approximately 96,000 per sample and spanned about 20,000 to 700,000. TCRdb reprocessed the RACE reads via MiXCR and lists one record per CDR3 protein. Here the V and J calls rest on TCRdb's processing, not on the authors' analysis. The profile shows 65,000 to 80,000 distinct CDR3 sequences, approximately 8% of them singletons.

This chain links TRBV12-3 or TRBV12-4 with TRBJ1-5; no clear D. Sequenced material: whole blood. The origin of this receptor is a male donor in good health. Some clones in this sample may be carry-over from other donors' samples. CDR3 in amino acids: CASSPHPSTSNQPQHF. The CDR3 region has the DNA TGTGCCAGCAGTCCACACCCATCGACTAGCAATCAGCCCCAGCATTTT.